Ten or more counts support the clone carrying this T cell receptor (beta chain). No antigen is known for it. Three rounds of nested PCR, following a modified ARM-PCR protocol, produced the TCRbeta library. In TCRdb, the multiplex PCR reads were re-called with MiXCR into one record per CDR3 protein. The sample records about 110,000 distinct CDR3 sequences, 75% being singletons. This entry belongs to a study of tumor and adjacent non-tumor tissue in lung cancer. Findings and limits, study-wide: Compared with tumor, normal lung showed significantly lower TCR diversity.

RNA was extracted from bulk tissue without any cell sorting. Newly diagnosed lung cancer patients had thoracic surgery in China, August–late 2014, without prior chemotherapy. Germline V CDR1 and CDR2: DFQATT, SNEGSKA (reference sequence). This CDR3 has 11 amino acids. V was shortened by 6 bases and J by 9 bases, with 14 bases between the two germline ends. The chain has TRBV20-1 and TRBJ2-5; perhaps TRBD2 as D (5 bases). This clonotype originated in a woman aged 55 to 70 with non-small cell lung cancer. The specimen sequenced was lung tumor tissue. CDR3 bases: TGCAGTGCCACCCGGGAATCGGCCCAGTACTTC. Translated, it gives CSATRESAQYF.